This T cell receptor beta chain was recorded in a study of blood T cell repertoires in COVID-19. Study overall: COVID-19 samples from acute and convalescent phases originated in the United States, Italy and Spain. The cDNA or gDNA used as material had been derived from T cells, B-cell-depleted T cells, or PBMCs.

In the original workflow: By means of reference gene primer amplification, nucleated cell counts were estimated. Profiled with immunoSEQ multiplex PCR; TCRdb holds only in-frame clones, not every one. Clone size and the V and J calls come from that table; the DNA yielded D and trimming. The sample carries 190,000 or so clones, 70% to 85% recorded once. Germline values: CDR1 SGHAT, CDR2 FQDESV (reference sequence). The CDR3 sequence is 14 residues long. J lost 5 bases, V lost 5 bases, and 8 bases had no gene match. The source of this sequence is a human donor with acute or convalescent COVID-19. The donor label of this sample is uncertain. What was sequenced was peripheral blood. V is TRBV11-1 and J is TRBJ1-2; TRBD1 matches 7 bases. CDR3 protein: CASSPDRVNYGYTF. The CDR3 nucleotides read TGTGCCAGCAGCCCAGACAGGGTAAATTATGGCTACACCTTC.